This TCR beta chain derives from a study of CD8 T cells in ankylosing spondylitis. Findings of the study overall: Ankylosing spondylitis blood seemed to carry a telltale TCR beta motif made of several highly homologous variants. Reportedly, disease-linked clones are significantly enriched in ankylosing spondylitis patients' matched synovial fluid.

The CDR3 is 18 residues long. Germline V gene data show CDR1 as MDHEN and CDR2 as SYDVKM. The germline V and J ends were trimmed by 1 base and 2 bases, with 18 bases remaining between them. This clonotype was detected only a few times. Its antigen remains unknown. TCRdb re-derived calls from the 5' RACE reads in MiXCR, one entry per CDR3 protein. This sample has around 120,000 distinct CDR3 sequences; around 13% occur once, and the top ten carry about 2.7%. This chain connects TRBV28 to TRBJ2-1, with D perhaps TRBD1 or TRBD2 (5 bases each). The source is a female donor with ankylosing spondylitis or in good health (not recorded which). Sequenced input: blood, either unsorted or a sorted T cell fraction (not recorded which). This CDR3 is CASSLSARGLHPYNEQFF. The CDR3 region has the DNA TGTGCCAGCAGTTTATCGGCCCGGGGCTTACATCCCTACAATGAGCAGTTCTTC. Complete variable domain (other parts from reference TRBV28 and TRBJ2-1): DVKVTQSSRYLVKRTGEKVFLECVQDMDHENMFWYRQDPGLGLRLIYFSYDVKMKEKGDIPEGYSVSREKKERFSLILESASTNQTSMYLCASSLSARGLHPYNEQFFGPGTRLTVL.